This T cell receptor (beta chain) originates from a study of patients and donors after allogeneic stem cell transplantation. TCRdb independently ran MiXCR on the RT-PCR reads; one entry per CDR3 protein. This sample has 85,000 to 90,000 distinct CDR3 sequences, with about 48% found just once. The sample holds a few counts of this clonotype. The length of the CDR3 is 13 residues. The germline V gene has CDR1 SGHTA and CDR2 FQGNSA. The germline V and J ends were trimmed by 1 base and 7 bases, with 10 bases remaining between them. This receptor was identified in a human donor who was either an allogeneic HSCT recipient or a stem cell or donor lymphocyte infusion donor (not recorded which). It is not recorded whose cells these are; they may come from a transplant donor. The chain couples TRBV7-2 to TRBJ1-1; no firm D call. Sequencing was performed on blood, either unsorted or a sorted T cell fraction (not recorded which). This CDR3 is CASSLGQALEAFF. The CDR3 DNA reads as TGTGCCAGCAGCTTAGGGCAGGCCCTTGAAGCTTTCTTT.